The 4 T cell receptor beta chains reported below all come from one sample, sequenced in a study of spatial heterogeneity in lung cancer. Time point of the sample: sample taken at primary tumor resection. Unsorted samples of tumor, nontumor lung or frozen PBMC had their whole RNA sequenced. MiXCR, applied by TCRdb to the 5' RACE reads, yields one record per CDR3 protein. The sample includes around 11,000 distinct CDR3 sequences, roughly 3.8% of them seen just once. This specimen consisted of normal lung tissue next to the tumor, obtained at surgery. The source is a male donor with early-stage non-small cell lung cancer.

This clonotype was detected ten times or more. This chain connects TRBV12-3 or TRBV12-4 to TRBJ2-1; TRBD2 aligns across 7 bases. With 3 bases clipped from V and 4 bases from J, the junction kept 9 bases outside the gene matches. The CDR3 totals 16 residues. CDR3 sequence: CASSLGGVEGYNEQFF. The CDR3 DNA reads as TGTGCCAGCAGTTTGGGGGGGGTAGAGGGGTACAATGAGCAGTTCTTC.

The table lists this clonotype with many counts. The chain is built from TRBV5-1 and TRBJ2-4; either TRBD1 or TRBD2 may supply D (5 bases each). V shed 3 bases and J shed 7 bases, with 14 bases lying between them. Germline loops: CDR1 SGHRS, CDR2 YFSETQ. This CDR3 is 14 amino acids long. The CDR3 is CASSSGLQSNIQYF. CDR3 in DNA: TGCGCCAGCAGCTCGGGGCTTCAGTCCAACATTCAGTACTTC.

This clonotype has ten or more counts. The rearrangement uses TRBV7-9 and TRBJ2-7, with TRBD2 matching over 8 bases. From germline, CDR1 is SEHNR and CDR2 FQNEAQ (reference sequence). Trimming took 1 base from V and 6 from J; bases not matched to a gene: 5. The CDR3 is 14 residues long. This CDR3 reads CASSLDGRAFEQYF. The CDR3 bases are TGTGCCAGCAGCTTAGACGGGAGGGCGTTCGAGCAGTACTTC. The variable domain in full, completed from reference TRBV7-9 and TRBJ2-7, reads DTGVSQNPRHKITKRGQNVTFRCDPISEHNRLYWYRQTLGQGPEFLTYFQNEAQLEKSRLLSDRFSAERPKGSFSTLEIQRTEQGDSAMYLCASSLDGRAFEQYFGPGTRLTVT.

This clonotype counts as medium-sized. The CDR3 nucleotides are TGTGCCAGCAGCAGGGGGACTACCTCCTACGAGCAGTACTTC. Translated, it gives CASSRGTTSYEQYF. This rearrangement joins TRBV6-5 to TRBJ2-7; D tentatively reads TRBD1 or TRBD2 (7 bases each). The CDR3 contains 14 residues. V was cut by 6 bases and J by 0 bases, with 12 bases left in between. From germline, CDR1 is MNHEY and CDR2 SVGAGI.